A single sample is the source of the 14 T cell receptor beta chains below, sequenced in a study of shared clonotypes between healthy human individuals. The protocol was immunoSEQ multiplex PCR, while the TCRdb copy is restricted to in-frame clones and leaves out a portion. The repertoire holds about 2 million clones, with less than 95% as singletons. CD45RO-negative, CCR7-selected cells formed the naive CD8 fraction, which excluded terminally differentiated effector memory CD45RA+ cells. The sample was naive CD8+ T cells sorted from blood. Receptors were obtained from a man aged 18 to 35 in good health.

The chain has TRBV6-5 and TRBJ2-5; TRBD1 might be the D (6 bases). This CDR3 contains 14 residues. The ends were cut back, 5 bases at V and 0 bases at J, with 10 bases in the middle. The germline CDR1 and CDR2 sequences are MNHEY and SVGAGI. The CDR3 protein is CASSIWDNQETQYF. The CDR3 coding sequence is TGTGCCAGCAGTATATGGGACAACCAAGAGACCCAGTACTTC.

The J gene is TRBJ2-7, the V gene TRBV27; D is possibly TRBD1 (5 bases). The V gene's germline CDR1 is MNHEY and CDR2 SMNVEV (reference sequence). The CDR3 loop spans 14 amino acids. The V gene lost 2 bases and the J gene lost 3 bases, with 11 bases spanning the gap. The CDR3 region has the DNA TGTGCCAGCAGTTTAGCACAGGCGAGCTACGAGCAGTACTTC. It encodes CASSLAQASYEQYF.

About this clone: At the DNA level, this CDR3 is encoded by other sequences in the same sample as well. J is TRBJ2-7 and V is TRBV4-1; 10 bases align to TRBD1. The J segment lost 4 bases and the V segment lost 5 bases, leaving 5 bases of the junction unmatched. This CDR3 has 14 amino acids. The germline gives CDR1 MGHRA, CDR2 YSYEKL. The CDR3 nucleotides read TGCGCCAGCAGCTGGGACAGGGGAAGATACGAGCAGTACTTC. Translated: CASSWDRGRYEQYF.

The chain combines TRBV7-2 with TRBJ2-7, with D tentatively TRBD1 (6 bases). V was trimmed by 1 base and J by 4 bases, leaving 11 bases between them. Germline V gene data show CDR1 as SGHTA and CDR2 as FQGNSA. The CDR3 extends over 14 amino acids. As DNA, the CDR3 is TGTGCCAGCAGCTTAGTAGGGACACCGTACGAGCAGTACTTC. Residues: CASSLVGTPYEQYF.

The chain employs TRBV27 and TRBJ1-6, with D maybe TRBD1 (6 bases). The V and J ends lost 5 bases and 10 bases respectively, with 15 bases between them. Germline lookup yields CDR1 MNHEY and CDR2 SMNVEV (reference sequence). The CDR3 has 14 residues. The CDR3, as DNA: TGTGCCAGCAGTCCCACAGGGTCTACCTCACCCCTCCACTTT. Translating it yields CASSPTGSTSPLHF.

The chain has TRBV19 and TRBJ1-5, with D uncertain. The CDR3 totals 14 residues. Germline lookup yields CDR1 LNHDA and CDR2 SQIVND (reference sequence). Trimming removed 7 bases from V and 6 bases from J, with 16 bases in between. In DNA, the CDR3 is TGTGCCAGTACCCATGGTGAGGGAGCTCAGCCCCAGCATTTT. Translation: CASTHGEGAQPQHF.

This clone showed up just once. The chain employs TRBV6-1 and TRBJ1-5; a weak D match, TRBD1 (6 bases). The germline CDR1 and CDR2 sequences are MNHNS and SASEGT. The V end was cut by 3 bases, the J end by 6 bases, with 24 bases between. CDR3 length equals 18 residues. DNA for the CDR3: TGTGCCAGCAGTGATGGGGGGGCAGGGCGAATGAATACTCAGCCCCAGCATTTT. The encoded protein is CASSDGGAGRMNTQPQHF.

The chain combines TRBV4-1 with TRBJ2-7; D gene ambiguous. This CDR3 region has 14 residues. Deletions cut 0 bases from V and 3 bases from J, with 9 bases between. Germline V lookup: CDR1 MGHRA, CDR2 YSYEKL. CDR3 in DNA: TGCGCCAGCAGCCAAGATCTGGACGGCTACGAGCAGTACTTC. Translated: CASSQDLDGYEQYF.

This clone was counted a single time. The chain joins TRBV9 to TRBJ2-1; possibly TRBD2 for D (7 bases). In germline, CDR1 is SGDLS, CDR2 YYNGEE. There are 17 residues in the CDR3. V shed 2 bases and J shed 1 base, with 16 bases lying between them. CDR3 DNA: TGTGCCAGCAGCGTCGGAGGGGGGGCCGTGTCCTACAATGAGCAGTTCTTC. Translating gives CASSVGGGAVSYNEQFF.

This chain connects TRBV19 to TRBJ2-7, with 9 bases lining up with TRBD2. CDR1 is LNHDA, CDR2 SQIVND, per germline (reference sequence). V shed 5 bases and J 5 bases; nucleotides not matched to a gene: 4. There are 13 residues in the CDR3. CDR3 protein: CASSAAGGHEQYF. In nucleotides, the CDR3 is TGTGCCAGTAGTGCGGCGGGAGGGCACGAGCAGTACTTC.

This clone was detected once. Other nucleotide sequences from this sample produce the same CDR3. The chain carries TRBV6-6 and TRBJ1-5, with D uncertain. The length of the CDR3 is 11 residues. V was trimmed by 4 bases and J by 7 bases, leaving 5 bases between them. CDR1 is MNHNY and CDR2 is SVGAGI in the germline V gene (reference sequence). Here the CDR3 reads CASSSGQPQHF. The CDR3 DNA reads as TGTGCCAGCAGTTCCGGACAGCCCCAGCATTTT.

The chain is built from TRBV7-9 and TRBJ2-1; 8 bases agree with TRBD2. V lost 11 bases and J lost 4; bases outside the gene matches: 13. CDR3 length equals 15 residues. Germline V gene sequence: CDR1 SEHNR, CDR2 FQNEAQ (reference sequence). CDR3 DNA sequence: TGTGCCGGGTCAAACCGGGAGGGAGGTTACAATGAGCAGTTCTTC. Translated: CAGSNREGGYNEQFF.

The rearrangement joins TRBV6-1 to TRBJ2-2; D remains ambiguous. The CDR3 length is 16 residues. Germline-derived CDR1 and CDR2 are MNHNS and SASEGT. V was shortened by 2 bases and J by 0 bases, with 10 bases between the two germline ends. For the CDR3, the DNA is TGTGCCAGCAGTGAATATGGAATATCGAACACCGGGGAGCTGTTTTTT. Protein product: CASSEYGISNTGELFF.

This clone has only a few counts. For the CDR3, the DNA is TGTGCCAGCAGTTACCTCCAGGATCAGCCCCAGCATTTT. This codes for CASSYLQDQPQHF. The rearrangement links TRBV6-5 to TRBJ1-5; D gene uncertain. Trimming removed 2 bases at V and 5 bases at J, with 7 bases between. The germline CDR1 and CDR2 sequences are MNHEY and SVGAGI. The CDR3 has 13 residues.